This T cell receptor beta chain is from a study of breast tumors, draining lymph nodes, adjacent tissues. General study points: Tumors had less TCR diversity than lymph nodes, more than nontumor tissue. Findings are consistent with lymph node origin and intratumoral expansion of most tumor T cells. Luminal-like breast cancer showed significantly higher tumor–nontumor repertoire similarity than basal-like.

From the multiplex PCR reads, TCRdb called clonotypes with MiXCR, one entry per CDR3 protein. The data contain 270,000 or so distinct CDR3 sequences, around 30% of them singletons. CDR1 is MNHEY and CDR2 is SVGAGI in the germline V gene. J was trimmed by 5 bases and V by 4 bases; bases with no gene match: 8. The CDR3 has 15 amino acids. Samples came from axillary lymph nodes draining the breast cancer. Worth noting for this clonotype: Antigen: not known.

This clonotype was obtained from a female donor with breast cancer. Some clones in this sample may be carry-over from other donors' samples. Material: axillary lymph node tissue. This rearrangement joins TRBV6-5 to TRBJ2-3; 8 positions agree with TRBD2. The CDR3 here is CASSLGGRSGDTQYF. In DNA, the CDR3 is TGTGCCAGCAGTTTGGGCGGGAGGTCGGGAGATACGCAGTATTTT.